The subject of this entry is one TCR beta chain. Its target is unknown. The treatment was: some 20 received Ad26.COV2.S at low or high dose, single or two shots; several received placebo; per-sample allocation not given. It was on day 63 after the first vaccine or placebo injection that samples were taken. The administered vaccine (an Ad26 vector) expressed Wuhan-strain SARS-CoV-2 spike. The repertoire was sequenced with immunoSEQ multiplex PCR; TCRdb's copy has only in-frame clones and lacks some. The sample consists of over 400,000 clones, about nine tenths of them appearing once. The sample belongs to a study of Ad26.COV2.S vaccination and SARS-CoV-2 variants. Study overall: A COV1001 Ad26.COV2.S trial-arm participant provided the sample. Study conclusions and caveats: Whether participants received vaccine or placebo, their non-spike TCR breadth was similar. Overall T cell responses may have been underestimated by the analyses of TCR breadth and depth.

Germline CDR1 SEHNR, CDR2 FQNEAQ (reference sequence). Trimming cost V 6 bases and J 7 bases, with 15 bases left between them. The CDR3 covers 13 residues. This chain links TRBV7-9 with TRBJ2-5; TRBD1 is a possible D gene (7 bases). Source: peripheral blood, taken in a trial of Ad26.COV2.S vaccine versus placebo. The receptor comes from a person aged 18-60 years who received the Ad26.COV2.S COVID-19 vaccine or a placebo. In nucleotides, the CDR3 is TGTGCCAGCAGTCAAGGACAGGAGGGGACCCAGTACTTC. Encoded protein: CASSQGQEGTQYF.